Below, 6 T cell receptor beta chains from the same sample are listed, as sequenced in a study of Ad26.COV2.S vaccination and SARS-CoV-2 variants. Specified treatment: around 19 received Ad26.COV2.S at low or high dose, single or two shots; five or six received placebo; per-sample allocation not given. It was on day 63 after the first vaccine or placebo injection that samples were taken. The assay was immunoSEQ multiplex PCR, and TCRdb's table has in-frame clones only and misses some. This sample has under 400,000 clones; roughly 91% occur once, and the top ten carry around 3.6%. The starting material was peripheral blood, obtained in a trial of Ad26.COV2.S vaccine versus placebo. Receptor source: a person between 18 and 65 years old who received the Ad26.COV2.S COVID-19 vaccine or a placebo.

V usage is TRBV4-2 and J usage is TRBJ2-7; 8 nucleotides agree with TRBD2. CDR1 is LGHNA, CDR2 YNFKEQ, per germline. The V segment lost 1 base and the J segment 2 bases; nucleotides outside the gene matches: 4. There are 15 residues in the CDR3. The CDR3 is CASSQVISGAYEQYF. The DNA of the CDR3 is TGTGCCAGCAGCCAAGTTATTAGCGGGGCCTACGAGCAGTACTTC.

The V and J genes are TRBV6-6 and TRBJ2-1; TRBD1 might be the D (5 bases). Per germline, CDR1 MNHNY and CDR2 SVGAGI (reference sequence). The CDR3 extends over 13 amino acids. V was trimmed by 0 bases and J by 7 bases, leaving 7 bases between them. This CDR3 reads CASSYSRQNEQFF. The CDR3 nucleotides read TGTGCCAGCAGTTACTCGAGACAGAATGAGCAGTTCTTC.

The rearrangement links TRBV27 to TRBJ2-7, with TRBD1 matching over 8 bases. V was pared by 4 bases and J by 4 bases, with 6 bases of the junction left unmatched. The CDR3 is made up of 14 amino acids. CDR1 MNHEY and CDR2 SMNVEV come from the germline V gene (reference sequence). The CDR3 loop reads CASSSGYRGYEQYF. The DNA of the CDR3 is TGTGCCAGCAGTTCGGGCTACAGGGGGTACGAGCAGTACTTC.

The CDR3 coding sequence is TGTGCCTGGAGTGCAGACGGTACAGGGGGCGGCGGTGAAAAACTGTTTTTT. Amino acid sequence: CAWSADGTGGGGEKLFF. The rearrangement links TRBV30 to TRBJ1-4; 9 bases line up with TRBD1. In germline, CDR1 is GTSNPN, CDR2 SVGIG (reference sequence). The junction had 13 bases not matched to a gene; V was cut back by 1 base and J by 7 bases. This CDR3 comprises 17 residues.

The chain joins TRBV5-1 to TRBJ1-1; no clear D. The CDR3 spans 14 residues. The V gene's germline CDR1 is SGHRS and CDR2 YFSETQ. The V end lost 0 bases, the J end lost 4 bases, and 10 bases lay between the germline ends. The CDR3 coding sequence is TGCGCCAGCAGCTTGGGGCGGGAAATCACTGAAGCTTTCTTT. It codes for CASSLGREITEAFF.

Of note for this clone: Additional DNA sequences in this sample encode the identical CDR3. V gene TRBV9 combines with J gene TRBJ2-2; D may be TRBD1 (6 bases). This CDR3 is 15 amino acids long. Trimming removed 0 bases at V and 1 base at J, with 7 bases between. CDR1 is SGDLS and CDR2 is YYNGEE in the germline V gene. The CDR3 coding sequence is TGTGCCAGCAGCGTAGAAGGGGGGAACACCGGGGAGCTGTTTTTT. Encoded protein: CASSVEGGNTGELFF.